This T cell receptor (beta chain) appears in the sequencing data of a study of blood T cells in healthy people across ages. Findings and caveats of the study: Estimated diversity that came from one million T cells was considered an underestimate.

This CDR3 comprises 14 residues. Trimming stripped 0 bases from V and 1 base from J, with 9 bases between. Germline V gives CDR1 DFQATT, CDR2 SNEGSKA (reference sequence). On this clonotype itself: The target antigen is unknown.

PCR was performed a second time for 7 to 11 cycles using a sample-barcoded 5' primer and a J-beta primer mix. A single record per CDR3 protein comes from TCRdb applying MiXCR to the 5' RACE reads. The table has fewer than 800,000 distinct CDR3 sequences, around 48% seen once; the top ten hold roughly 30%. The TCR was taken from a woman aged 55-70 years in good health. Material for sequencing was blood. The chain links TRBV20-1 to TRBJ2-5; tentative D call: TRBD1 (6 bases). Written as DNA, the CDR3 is TGCAGTGCTAGAGATCGGACAGTCCAAGAGACCCAGTACTTC. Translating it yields CSARDRTVQETQYF.